This T cell receptor beta chain was profiled in a study of T-cell memory formation after mild COVID-19. Only a few counts were recorded for this clonotype. Germline lookup yields CDR1 SGHNT and CDR2 YENEEA. The V and J ends lost 1 base and 2 bases, in that order; junction bases with no gene match: 6. The length of the CDR3 is 17 residues. One entry per CDR3 protein, called by TCRdb with MiXCR from the 5' RACE reads. The sample includes about half a million distinct CDR3 sequences, 15% to 20% of them seen just once. The V and J genes are TRBV11-3 and TRBJ2-5, with 11 bases identical to TRBD1. Material for sequencing was PBMCs or a T cell subset sorted from them (not recorded which). This TCR was recovered from an adult woman who had mild COVID-19 (a few samples of this study predate the infection). Cell type and time point are not known. CDR3 DNA sequence: TGTGCCAGCAGCTTAGTGCTGGGACAGGGGGTTCAAGAGACCCAGTACTTC. The encoded protein is CASSLVLGQGVQETQYF.